This T cell receptor beta chain emerged from a study of blood T cell repertoires in COVID-19 (dated by TCRdb to about 2020). The study in broad terms: The collaborator samples originated in the United States, Italy and Spain and spanned the acute and convalescent phases of COVID-19. The samples were drawn from the first 160 participants of the ongoing ImmuneRACE study and from 1,254 subjects provided by 6 global collaborators. Where available, HLA class I and class II types were taken from metadata supplied by the sample provider and were not determined by assay-based typing. Sample metadata almost always included a de-identified subject ID, COVID-19 status, age in years and sex. The prospective study material was composed of cDNA or gDNA derived from T cells, B-cell-depleted T cells, or PBMCs. The dataset comprised deeply sampled blood TCRbeta repertoires from subjects exposed to, actively infected with, or recovered from COVID-19. A freely available public database, intended as a resource for researchers studying the immune response to SARS-CoV-2, is where the repertoires were released. Overall study outcomes, separate from this receptor: The quantity of clinical and demographic metadata differed by source and by participant and was supplied without curation.

TCRbeta CDR3 regions were amplified from genomic DNA by means of the immunoSEQ Assay, a bias-controlled multiplex PCR. As for the authors' bioinformatics: Nucleated cell counts per sample were estimated from amplification of reference gene primers within the assay. To quantify the absolute abundance of each unique TCRbeta CDR3 rearrangement, sequence reads were collapsed and filtered. For each sample, productive Simpson clonality was calculated as the square root of Simpson's diversity index over productive rearrangements. The table comes from immuneACCESS by way of TCRdb, which keeps in-frame sequences with V and J called. Part of the clones is missing from these tables; in studies checked, under half for an unresolved V gene and the rest for unknown reasons. The V and J calls and clone size are taken from that table; D and trimming were inferred from the DNA. This sample is represented by 30,000 to 45,000 clones; 60% to 85% of them were singletons. The ten largest clones represent roughly 2% of the sample.

Comments on this clone: This receptor's antigen is unknown. No qualities accompany the bases; no much larger clone lies one base away.

There are 15 amino acids in the CDR3, from cysteine to phenylalanine inclusive. Of all the DNA, just the CDR3 is kept, 45 bases in frame from base 1. Based on the germline V gene (reference sequence), the CDR1 and CDR2 sequences are SEHNR and FQNEAQ. V loses 5 bases of germline sequence and J loses 0 bases, and the interval between the two ends is 13 bases. Collaborating institutions collected whole blood in K2EDTA tubes following their own protocols. For TCRbeta analysis, collaborator samples were shipped as frozen whole blood, as isolated PBMCs, or as DNA extracted from either sample type. The chain uses TRBV7-9 and TRBJ1-2; confidence is insufficient to name the D gene. This TCR was sampled from a man between 60 and 75 years old with active COVID-19. The sample taken for sequencing was peripheral blood. The sequenced DNA is TGTGCCAGCAGCCCCGCAGGTTTAGCTAACTATGGCTACACCTTC. It is translated as CASSPAGLANYGYTF.